This TCR beta chain was sequenced in a study of blood T cell repertoires in COVID-19 (dated by TCRdb to 2020 to 2021). Notes on the research overall: The collaborator samples originated in the United States, Italy and Spain and spanned the acute and convalescent phases of COVID-19. Subjects who had been exposed to COVID-19, were actively infected with it, or had recovered from it provided the deeply sampled blood TCRbeta repertoires that made up the dataset. Nearly every sample came with metadata listing a de-identified subject ID, COVID-19 status, age in years and sex. The material from the prospective study consisted of cDNA or gDNA derived from T cells, B-cell-depleted T cells, or PBMCs. Where HLA class I and class II types were available, the types were taken from metadata supplied by the sample provider, not from assay-based typing. Samples came from the ongoing ImmuneRACE study (first 160 participants) plus 1,254 subjects from 6 global collaborators. The repertoires were released in a freely available public database intended as a resource for research on the immune response to SARS-CoV-2.

With respect to this clone: Its cognate antigen has yet to be identified. No base quality values were provided; no much bigger clone lies one nucleotide off.

The junction shows trimming of 0 bases on V and 5 bases on J, and the gene matches do not reach 5 bases of it. The CDR3 numbers 15 residues from cysteine through phenylalanine. The retained sequence is limited to the CDR3, 45 bases, with the frame set at the first base. Per the germline V gene, SGHRS is the CDR1 and YFSETQ is the CDR2. TCRbeta CDR3 regions were amplified from genomic DNA by means of the immunoSEQ Assay, a bias-controlled multiplex PCR. The paper's data handling went like this. The number of nucleated cells in each sample was estimated by amplification of reference gene primers within the assay. Sequence reads were collapsed and filtered to measure the absolute abundance of every unique TCRbeta CDR3 rearrangement. For each sample, productive Simpson clonality was calculated as the square root of Simpson's diversity index across productive rearrangements. Here the immuneACCESS table is served through TCRdb, limited to in-frame sequences with V and J called. Missing clones are a known gap in these copies; in checked studies unresolved V genes cover under half, and the rest lacks a known reason. The DNA gave D and trimming, while V, J and clone size come from that table. This sample comprises around 130,000 clones, about 87% of them detected only once. Clones ranked in the top ten supply under 12% of the sample.

The full study reports these points: The quantity of clinical and demographic metadata differed by source and by participant and was supplied without curation.

Whole blood was collected in K2EDTA tubes by collaborating institutions according to the institutions' own protocols. For TCRbeta analysis, collaborators shipped samples as frozen whole blood, isolated PBMCs, or DNA extracted from either of those sample types. The receptor's source is a man in his sixties with active or convalescent COVID-19. The sample was peripheral blood. The chain is made from TRBV5-1 and TRBJ1-1, and TRBD1 aligns with 9 junction nucleotides. Here is the DNA: TGCGCCAGCAGCTTGGGCACAGGGGGCAGAACTGAAGCTTTCTTT. It codes for CASSLGTGGRTEAFF.